The source of this T cell receptor beta chain is a study of CD8 T cells in Susac syndrome. The study, taken as a whole, reports: Individuals included in the TCR sequencing and HLA analysis were acknowledged by the study to be relatively few in number.

In blood CD8+ and CD4+ T cells, TCR beta underwent sequencing. The multiple sclerosis controls were treatment-naive patients affected by stable or active relapsing-remitting disease. RNA, at roughly 0.45 to 1 ug, was reverse transcribed with random hexamers. Amplification of TCR beta CDR3 across 54 Vbeta and 13 Jbeta was performed with immunoSEQ multiplex PCR. TCRdb re-called the immunoSEQ multiplex PCR reads through MiXCR, storing one row per CDR3 protein. The sample has around 220,000 distinct CDR3 sequences, 80% to 95% seen once. This clonotype was counted a single time. Its antigen is not identified. The V gene's germline CDR1 is SQVTM and CDR2 ANQGSEA. The ends lost 3 bases at V and 3 bases at J; junction bases unmatched: 7. CDR3 length: 15 amino acids.

The chain combines TRBV29-1 with TRBJ2-3; TRBD2 agrees at 9 bases. This TCR was sampled from a human donor with multiple sclerosis. Sequencing was carried out using CD8+ T cells from PBMCs. DNA of the CDR3: TGCAGCGTTGAGCGGGGGGGCCTACCTACAGATACGCAGTATTTT. This gives the protein CSVERGGLPTDTQYF.